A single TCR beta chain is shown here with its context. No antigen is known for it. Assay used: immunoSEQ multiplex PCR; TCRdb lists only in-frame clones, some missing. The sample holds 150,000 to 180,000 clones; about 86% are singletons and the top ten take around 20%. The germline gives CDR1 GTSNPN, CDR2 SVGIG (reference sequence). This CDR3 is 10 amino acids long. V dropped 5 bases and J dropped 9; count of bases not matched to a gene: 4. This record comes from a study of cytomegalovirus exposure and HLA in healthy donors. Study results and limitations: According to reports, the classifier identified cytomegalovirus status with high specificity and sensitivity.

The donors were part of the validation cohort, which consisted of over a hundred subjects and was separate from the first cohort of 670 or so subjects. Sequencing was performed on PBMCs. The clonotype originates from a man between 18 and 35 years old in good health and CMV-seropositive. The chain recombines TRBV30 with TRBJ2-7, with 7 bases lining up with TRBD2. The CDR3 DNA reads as TGTGCCTGGGGGGACTATCTGCAGTACTTC. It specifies CAWGDYLQYF.